A single T cell receptor beta chain is shown here with its context. The data originate from a study of blood T cell repertoires in COVID-19. Method: immunoSEQ multiplex PCR; TCRdb's copy keeps in-frame clones and lacks some. The data show about 38,000 clones, nearly 90% seen once. The CDR3 loop spans 14 amino acids. Losses at the gene ends were 4 bases for V and 7 bases for J; bases not matched to a gene: 8. Germline V gives CDR1 MNHEY, CDR2 SMNVEV (reference sequence). The TCR comes from a man in his 70s with active COVID-19. The chain recombines TRBV27 with TRBJ2-7; TRBD2 matches at 9 bases. The sequenced sample consisted of peripheral blood. This chain's CDR3 is CASSWAGGPEEQYF. CDR3 coding DNA: TGTGCCAGCAGTTGGGCGGGAGGGCCAGAGGAGCAGTACTTC.